These 11 T cell receptor beta chains came from one sample sequenced in a study of T cell responses to AZD1222 COVID-19 vaccine. The method was immunoSEQ multiplex PCR; TCRdb's version includes in-frame clones alone and lacks a portion of them. This table has around 77,000 clones, 87% appearing once. The sequences come from peripheral blood, collected on day 0 of AZD1222 vaccination. Receptors were obtained from an adult in good health.

The chain joins TRBV7-8 to TRBJ2-5; possibly TRBD1 for D (6 bases). Between the trimmed V and J ends, which lost 0 bases and 2 bases, there was a span of 7 bases. Germline V gives CDR1 SGHVS, CDR2 FQNEAQ. The CDR3 has 14 residues. The CDR3 nucleotides are TGTGCCAGCAGCTTAGCAACAGGGCAAGAGACCCAGTACTTC. This codes for CASSLATGQETQYF.

The gene calls are TRBV27 and TRBJ2-7; 7 positions agree with TRBD2. This CDR3 has 15 amino acids. Germline-derived CDR1 and CDR2 are MNHEY and SMNVEV (reference sequence). J lost 4 bases, V lost 6 bases, and 12 bases had no gene match. The CDR3 is CASSTPGRGFYEQYF. The CDR3 coding sequence is TGTGCCAGCAGCACCCCTGGGCGGGGGTTTTACGAGCAGTACTTC.

The V and J genes are TRBV21-1 and TRBJ2-5; the D call in the table, TRBD2, was not verified against the DNA. TRBV21-1 counts as a pseudogene. The CDR3 has 16 residues. CDR3 nucleotide sequence: TGTGCCAGCAGCCCTTGGGATAGCGGGAGGCAAGAGACCCAGTACTTC. Its translation: CASSPWDSGRQETQYF.

V and J are TRBV4-2 and TRBJ2-1, with 7 bases lining up with TRBD1. V gave up 4 bases and J gave up 4 bases; unmatched junction bases: 13. The CDR3 runs to 17 residues. Germline-derived CDR1 and CDR2 are LGHNA and YNFKEQ. This CDR3 reads CASSPLLRTGSYNEQFF. The CDR3 bases are TGTGCCAGCAGCCCCCTCCTGAGGACAGGTTCTTACAATGAGCAGTTCTTC.

The gene calls are TRBV7-8 and TRBJ2-7; D uncertain. This CDR3 is 15 amino acids long. The germline V gene has CDR1 SGHVS and CDR2 FQNEAQ. Deletions cut 0 bases from V and 3 bases from J, with 12 bases between. The CDR3 DNA reads as TGTGCCAGCAGCTTAGCGGTCGATGGTAGCTACGAGCAGTACTTC. The encoded protein is CASSLAVDGSYEQYF.

This sequence joins TRBV3-1 (or the pseudogene TRBV3-2) and TRBJ2-5, with D hard to call. Trimming cost V 4 bases and J 2 bases, with 14 bases left between them. The germline V gene has CDR1 LGHDT and CDR2 YNNKEL (reference sequence). The CDR3 spans 15 residues. The CDR3 is CASSPPFLGQETQYF. Written as DNA, the CDR3 is TGTGCCAGCAGCCCGCCGTTTTTAGGACAAGAGACCCAGTACTTC.

This chain links TRBV21-1 with TRBJ2-1; the D call of TRBD2 is as the table states it, not checked on the DNA. TRBV21-1 is a pseudogene. The CDR3 length is 16 residues. This CDR3 reads CASSKDHDQERNEQFF. The CDR3 bases are TGTGCCAGCAGCAAAGACCACGACCAAGAGCGCAATGAGCAGTTCTTC.

V usage is TRBV9 and J usage is TRBJ1-1; D not resolved. This CDR3 has 13 residues. Germline V lookup: CDR1 SGDLS, CDR2 YYNGEE. V lost 0 bases and J lost 5, with 8 bases in between. The CDR3 here is CASSVVLGTEAFF. DNA for the CDR3: TGTGCCAGCAGCGTAGTTCTTGGGACTGAAGCTTTCTTT.

The chain carries TRBV30 and TRBJ1-4, with D unclear. This CDR3 contains 13 residues. Looked up from germline, CDR1 is GTSNPN and CDR2 is SVGIG (reference sequence). CDR3 DNA: TGTGTAGCACGTGGGTCAACTAATGAAAAACTGTTTTTT. Its translation is CVARGSTNEKLFF.

This clone came up a few times. V usage is TRBV5-1 and J usage is TRBJ2-7, with TRBD2 identical over 7 bases. Germline assignment: CDR1 SGHRS and CDR2 YFSETQ. The CDR3 has 15 amino acids. Trimming at V came to 3 bases and at J to 3 bases, leaving 9 bases not matched to a gene. This chain's CDR3 is CASSWASGAIYEQYF. The CDR3 DNA follows: TGCGCCAGCAGCTGGGCTAGCGGAGCTATCTACGAGCAGTACTTC. Combining the CDR3 with reference TRBV5-1 and TRBJ2-7 gives the whole variable domain KAGVTQTPRYLIKTRGQQVTLSCSPISGHRSVSWYQQTPGQGLQFLFEYFSETQRNKGNFPGRFSGRQFSNSRSEMNVSTLELGDSALYLCASSWASGAIYEQYFGPGTRLTVT.

V usage is TRBV12-3 or TRBV12-4 and J usage is TRBJ1-1; 7 bases agree with TRBD1. CDR3 length: 13 residues. V was clipped by 6 bases and J by 1 base; unmatched bases: 2. The chain's CDR3 is CASRRQGNTEAFF. The CDR3 nucleotides are TGTGCCAGCAGACGACAGGGGAACACTGAAGCTTTCTTT.